The T cell receptor (beta chain) under discussion was sequenced for a study of T cell changes during pregnancy in multiple sclerosis. Generated by immunoSEQ multiplex PCR, the TCRdb table keeps only in-frame clones and is missing some. The repertoire includes about 77,000 clones, 89% of them detected once, and under 2.5% sits in the top ten. Germline loops: CDR1 SGHDT, CDR2 YYEEEE. Trimming removed 1 base from V and 2 bases from J, with 10 bases in between. The CDR3 runs to 15 residues. The clonotype originates from a female donor with multiple sclerosis, enrolled in a pregnancy study. The rearrangement links TRBV5-6 to TRBJ2-1; possible D gene TRBD2, 6 bases. The sample was peripheral blood, taken before pregnancy. CDR3 region: CASSLWDLAYNEQFF. In DNA form, the CDR3 reads TGTGCCAGCAGCTTGTGGGACTTGGCCTACAATGAGCAGTTCTTC.